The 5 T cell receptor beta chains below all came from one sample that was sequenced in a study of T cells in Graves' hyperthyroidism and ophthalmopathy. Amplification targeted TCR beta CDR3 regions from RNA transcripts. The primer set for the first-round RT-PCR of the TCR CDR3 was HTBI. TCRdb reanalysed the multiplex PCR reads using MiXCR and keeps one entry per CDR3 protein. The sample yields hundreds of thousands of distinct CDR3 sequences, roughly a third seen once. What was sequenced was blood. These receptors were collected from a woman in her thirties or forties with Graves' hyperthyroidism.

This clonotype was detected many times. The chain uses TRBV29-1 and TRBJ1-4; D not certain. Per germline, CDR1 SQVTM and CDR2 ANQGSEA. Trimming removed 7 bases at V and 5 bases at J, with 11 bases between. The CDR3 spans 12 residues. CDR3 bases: TGCAGCGCAAGACTCGAGAATGAAAAACTGTTTTTT. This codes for CSARLENEKLFF.

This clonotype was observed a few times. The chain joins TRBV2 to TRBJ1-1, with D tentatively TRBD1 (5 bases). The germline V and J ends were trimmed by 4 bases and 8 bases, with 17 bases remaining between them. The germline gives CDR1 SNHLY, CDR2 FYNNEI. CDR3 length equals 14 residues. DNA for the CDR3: TGTGCCAGCAGTGCGGCCACCCGGGGGGGGGAAGCTTTCTTT. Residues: CASSAATRGGEAFF.

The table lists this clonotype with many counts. The CDR3 spells CASSPTTDEKLFF. The CDR3 nucleotides read TGTGCCAGCAGCCCTACAACGGATGAAAAACTGTTTTTT. The V and J genes are TRBV7-9 and TRBJ1-4; D gene unclear. V shed 5 bases and J shed 6 bases, with 10 bases lying between them. The CDR3 length is 13 residues. Germline V gives CDR1 SEHNR, CDR2 FQNEAQ (reference sequence).

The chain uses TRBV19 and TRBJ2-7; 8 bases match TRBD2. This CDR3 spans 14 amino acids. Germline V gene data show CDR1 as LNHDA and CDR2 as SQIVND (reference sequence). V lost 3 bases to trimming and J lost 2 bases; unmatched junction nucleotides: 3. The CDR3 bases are TGTGCCAGTAGTATGGCGGGGGGAACCTACGAGCAGTACTTC. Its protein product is CASSMAGGTYEQYF.

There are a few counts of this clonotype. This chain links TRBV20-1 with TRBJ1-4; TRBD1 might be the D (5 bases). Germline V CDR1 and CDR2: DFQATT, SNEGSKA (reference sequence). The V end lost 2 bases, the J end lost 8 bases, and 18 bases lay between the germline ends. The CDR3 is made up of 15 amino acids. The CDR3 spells CSARPPPPGLEKLFF. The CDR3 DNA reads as TGCAGTGCTAGACCACCTCCGCCGGGGCTCGAAAAACTGTTTTTT.